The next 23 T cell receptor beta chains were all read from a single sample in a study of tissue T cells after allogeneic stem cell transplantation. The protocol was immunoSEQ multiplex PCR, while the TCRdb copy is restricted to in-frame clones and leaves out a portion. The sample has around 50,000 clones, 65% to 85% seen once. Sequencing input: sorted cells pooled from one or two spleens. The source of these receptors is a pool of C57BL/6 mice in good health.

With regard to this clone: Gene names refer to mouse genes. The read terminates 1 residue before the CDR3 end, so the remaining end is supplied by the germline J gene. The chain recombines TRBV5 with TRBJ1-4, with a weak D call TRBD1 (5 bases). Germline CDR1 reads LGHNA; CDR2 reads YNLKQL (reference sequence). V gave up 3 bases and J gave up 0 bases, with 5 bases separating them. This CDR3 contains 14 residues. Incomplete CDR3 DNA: TGTGCCAGCAGCCAGACAGTTTCCAACGAAAGATTATTT. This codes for CASSQTVSNERLF. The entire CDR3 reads CASSQTVSNERLFF.

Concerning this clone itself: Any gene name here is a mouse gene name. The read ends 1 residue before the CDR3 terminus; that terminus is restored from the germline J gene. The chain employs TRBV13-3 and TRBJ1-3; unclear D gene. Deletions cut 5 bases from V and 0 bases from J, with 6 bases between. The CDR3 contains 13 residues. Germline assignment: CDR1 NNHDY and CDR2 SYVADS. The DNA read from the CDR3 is TGTGCCAGCAGGCATCATTCTGGAAATACGCTCTAT. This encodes CASRHHSGNTLY. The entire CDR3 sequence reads CASRHHSGNTLYF.

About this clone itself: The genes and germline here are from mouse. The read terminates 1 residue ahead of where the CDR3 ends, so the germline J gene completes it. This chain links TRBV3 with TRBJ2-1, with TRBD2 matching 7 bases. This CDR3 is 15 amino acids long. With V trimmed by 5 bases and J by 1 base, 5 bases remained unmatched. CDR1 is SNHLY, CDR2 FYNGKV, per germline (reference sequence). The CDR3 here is CASSPELGNYAEQFF. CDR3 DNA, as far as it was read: TGTGCCAGCAGCCCCGAACTGGGGAACTATGCTGAGCAGTTC. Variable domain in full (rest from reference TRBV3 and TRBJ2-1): GPKVLQIPSHQIIDMGQMVTLNCDPVSNHLYFYWYKQILGQQMEFLVNFYNGKVMEKSKLFKDQFSVERPDGSYFTLKIQPTALEDSAVYFCASSPELGNYAEQFFGPGTRLTVL.

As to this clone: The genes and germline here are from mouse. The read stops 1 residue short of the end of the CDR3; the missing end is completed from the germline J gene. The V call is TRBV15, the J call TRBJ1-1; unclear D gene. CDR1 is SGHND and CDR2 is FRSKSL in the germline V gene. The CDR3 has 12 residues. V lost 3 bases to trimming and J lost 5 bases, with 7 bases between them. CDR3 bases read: TGTGCCAGCAGTTTGCGGGGAACAGAAGTCTTC. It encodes CASSLRGTEVF. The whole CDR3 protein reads CASSLRGTEVFF.

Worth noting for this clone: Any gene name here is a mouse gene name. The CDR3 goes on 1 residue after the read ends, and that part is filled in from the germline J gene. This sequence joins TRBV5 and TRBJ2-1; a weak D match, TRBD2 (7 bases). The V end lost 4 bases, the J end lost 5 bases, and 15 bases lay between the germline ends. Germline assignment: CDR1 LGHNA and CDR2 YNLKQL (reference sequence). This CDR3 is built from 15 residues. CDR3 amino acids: CASSPEGGADAEQFF. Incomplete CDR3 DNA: TGTGCCAGCAGCCCAGAGGGGGGCGCGGATGCTGAGCAGTTC.

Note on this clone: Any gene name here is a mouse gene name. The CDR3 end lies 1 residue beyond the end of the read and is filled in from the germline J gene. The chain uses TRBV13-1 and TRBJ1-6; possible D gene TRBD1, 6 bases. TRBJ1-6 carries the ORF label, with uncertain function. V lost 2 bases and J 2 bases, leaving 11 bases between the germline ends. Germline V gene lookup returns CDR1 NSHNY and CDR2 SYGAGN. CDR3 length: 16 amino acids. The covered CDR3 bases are TGTGCCAGCAGTGACCGGGGGCTGACCTATAATTCGCCCCTCTAC. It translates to CASSDRGLTYNSPLY. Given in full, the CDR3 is CASSDRGLTYNSPLYF.

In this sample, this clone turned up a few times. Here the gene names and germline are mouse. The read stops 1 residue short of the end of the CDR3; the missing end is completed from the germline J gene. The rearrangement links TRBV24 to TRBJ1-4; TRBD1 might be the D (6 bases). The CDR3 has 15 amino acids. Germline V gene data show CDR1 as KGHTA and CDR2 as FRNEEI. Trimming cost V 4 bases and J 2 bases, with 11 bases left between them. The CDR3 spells CASSPPGQSNERLFF. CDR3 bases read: TGTGCCAGCAGTCCCCCGGGACAATCCAACGAAAGATTATTT.

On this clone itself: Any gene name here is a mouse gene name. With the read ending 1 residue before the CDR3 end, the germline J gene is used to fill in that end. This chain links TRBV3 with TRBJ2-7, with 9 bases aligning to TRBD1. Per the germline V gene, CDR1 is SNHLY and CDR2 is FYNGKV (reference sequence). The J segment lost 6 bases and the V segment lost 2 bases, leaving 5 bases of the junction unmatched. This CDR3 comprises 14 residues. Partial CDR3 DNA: TGTGCCAGCAGCTTATACAGGGGGCGCGGTGAACAGTAC. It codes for CASSLYRGRGEQY. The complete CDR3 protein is CASSLYRGRGEQYF.

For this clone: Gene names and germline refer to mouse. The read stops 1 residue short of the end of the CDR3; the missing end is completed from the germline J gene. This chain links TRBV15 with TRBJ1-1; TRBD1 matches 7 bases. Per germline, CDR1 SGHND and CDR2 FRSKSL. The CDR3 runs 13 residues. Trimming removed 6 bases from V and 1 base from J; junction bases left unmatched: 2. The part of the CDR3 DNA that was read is TGTGCCAGCAGACCAGGGGGAAACACAGAAGTCTTC. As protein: CASRPGGNTEVF. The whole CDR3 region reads CASRPGGNTEVFF. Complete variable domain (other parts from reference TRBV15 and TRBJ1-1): DAGVTQTPRHEVAEKGQTIILKCEPVSGHNDLFWYRQTKIQGLELLSYFRSKSLMEDGGAFKDRFKAEMLNSSFSTLKIQPTEPKDSAVYLCASRPGGNTEVFFGKGTRLTVV.

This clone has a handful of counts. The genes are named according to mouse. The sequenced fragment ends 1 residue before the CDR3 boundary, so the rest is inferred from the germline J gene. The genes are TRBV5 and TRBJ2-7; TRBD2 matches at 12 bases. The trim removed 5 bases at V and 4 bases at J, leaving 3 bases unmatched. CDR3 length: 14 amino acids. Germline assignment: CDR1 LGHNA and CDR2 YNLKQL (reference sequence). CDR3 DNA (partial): TGTGCCAGCAGCGCGGACTGGGGGGGGTATGAACAGTAC. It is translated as CASSADWGGYEQY. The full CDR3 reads CASSADWGGYEQYF.

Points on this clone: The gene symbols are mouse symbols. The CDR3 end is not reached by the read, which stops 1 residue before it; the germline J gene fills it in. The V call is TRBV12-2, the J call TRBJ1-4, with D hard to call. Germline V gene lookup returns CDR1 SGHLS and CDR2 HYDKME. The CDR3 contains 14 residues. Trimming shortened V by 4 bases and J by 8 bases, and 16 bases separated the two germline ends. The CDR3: CASSLGPGGERLFF. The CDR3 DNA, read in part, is TGTGCCAGCTCCCTCGGCCCGGGCGGGGAAAGATTATTT.

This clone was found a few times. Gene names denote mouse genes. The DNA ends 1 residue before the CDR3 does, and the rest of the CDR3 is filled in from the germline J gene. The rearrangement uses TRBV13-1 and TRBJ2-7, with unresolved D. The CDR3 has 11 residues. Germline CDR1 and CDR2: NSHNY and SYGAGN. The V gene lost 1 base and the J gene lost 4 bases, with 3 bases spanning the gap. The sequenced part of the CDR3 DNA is TGTGCCAGCAGTGATCAGTATGAACAGTAC. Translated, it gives CASSDQYEQY. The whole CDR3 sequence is CASSDQYEQYF.

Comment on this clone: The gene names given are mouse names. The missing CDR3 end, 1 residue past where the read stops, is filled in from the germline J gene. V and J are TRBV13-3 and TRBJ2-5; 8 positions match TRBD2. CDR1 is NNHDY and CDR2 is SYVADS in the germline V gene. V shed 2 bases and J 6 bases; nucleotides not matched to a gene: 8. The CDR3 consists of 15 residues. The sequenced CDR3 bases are TGTGCCAGCAGTGACAATCCTGGGGGGAAGGACACCCAGTAC. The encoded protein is CASSDNPGGKDTQY. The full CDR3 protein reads CASSDNPGGKDTQYF.

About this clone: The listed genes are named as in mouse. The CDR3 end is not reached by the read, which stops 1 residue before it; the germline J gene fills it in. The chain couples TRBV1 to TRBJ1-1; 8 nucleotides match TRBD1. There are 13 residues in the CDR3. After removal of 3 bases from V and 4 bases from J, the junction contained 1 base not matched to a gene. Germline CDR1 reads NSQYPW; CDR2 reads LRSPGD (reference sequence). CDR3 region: CTCSAQGATEVFF. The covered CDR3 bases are TGCACCTGCAGTGCTCAGGGGGCCACAGAAGTCTTC. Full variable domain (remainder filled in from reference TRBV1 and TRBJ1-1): VTLLEQNPRWRLVPRGQAVNLRCILKNSQYPWMSWYQQDLQKQLQWLFTLRSPGDKEVKSLPGADYLATRVTDTELRLQVANMSQGRTLYCTCSAQGATEVFFGKGTRLTVV.

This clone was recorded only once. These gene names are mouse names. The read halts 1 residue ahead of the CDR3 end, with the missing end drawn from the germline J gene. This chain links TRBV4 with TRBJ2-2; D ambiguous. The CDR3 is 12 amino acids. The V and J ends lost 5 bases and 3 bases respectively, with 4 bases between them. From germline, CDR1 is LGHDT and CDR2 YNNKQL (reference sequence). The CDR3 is CASSLYTGQLYF. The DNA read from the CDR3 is TGTGCCAGCAGCCTCTACACCGGGCAGCTCTAC. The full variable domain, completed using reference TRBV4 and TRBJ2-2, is ETAVFQTPNYHVTQVGNEVSFNCKQTLGHDTMYWYKQDSKKLLKIMFSYNNKQLIVNETVPRRFSPQSSDKAHLNLRIKSVEPEDSAVYLCASSLYTGQLYFGEGSKLTVL.

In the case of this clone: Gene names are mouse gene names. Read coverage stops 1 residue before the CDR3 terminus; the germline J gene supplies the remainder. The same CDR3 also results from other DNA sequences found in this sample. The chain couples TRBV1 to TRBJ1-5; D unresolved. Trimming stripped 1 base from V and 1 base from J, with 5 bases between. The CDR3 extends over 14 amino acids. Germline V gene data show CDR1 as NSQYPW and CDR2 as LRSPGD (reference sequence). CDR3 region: CTCSAARNNQAPLF. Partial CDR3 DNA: TGCACCTGCAGTGCAGCAAGAAACAACCAGGCTCCGCTT.

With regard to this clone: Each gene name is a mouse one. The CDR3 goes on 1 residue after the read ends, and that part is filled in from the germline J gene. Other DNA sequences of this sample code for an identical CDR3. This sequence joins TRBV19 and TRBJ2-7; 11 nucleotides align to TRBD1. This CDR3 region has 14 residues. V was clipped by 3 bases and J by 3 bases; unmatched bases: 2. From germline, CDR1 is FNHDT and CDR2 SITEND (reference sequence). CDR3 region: CASSTGTGGYEQYF. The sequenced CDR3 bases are TGTGCCAGCAGTACCGGGACAGGGGGCTATGAACAGTAC.

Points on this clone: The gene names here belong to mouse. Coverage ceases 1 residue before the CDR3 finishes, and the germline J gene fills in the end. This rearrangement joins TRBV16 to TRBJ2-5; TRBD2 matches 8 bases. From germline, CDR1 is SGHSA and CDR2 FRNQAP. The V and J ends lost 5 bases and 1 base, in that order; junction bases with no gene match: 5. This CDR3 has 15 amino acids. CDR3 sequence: CASSTFWGDQDTQYF. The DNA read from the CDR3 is TGTGCAAGCAGCACCTTCTGGGGGGACCAAGACACCCAGTAC.

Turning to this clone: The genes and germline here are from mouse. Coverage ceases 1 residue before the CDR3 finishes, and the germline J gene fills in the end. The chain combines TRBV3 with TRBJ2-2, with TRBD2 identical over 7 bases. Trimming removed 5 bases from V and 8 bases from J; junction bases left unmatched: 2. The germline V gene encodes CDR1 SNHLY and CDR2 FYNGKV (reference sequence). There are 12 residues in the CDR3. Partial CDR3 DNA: TGTGCCAGCAGCCCGACTGGGGGGCAGCTCTAC. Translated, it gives CASSPTGGQLY. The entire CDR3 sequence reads CASSPTGGQLYF.

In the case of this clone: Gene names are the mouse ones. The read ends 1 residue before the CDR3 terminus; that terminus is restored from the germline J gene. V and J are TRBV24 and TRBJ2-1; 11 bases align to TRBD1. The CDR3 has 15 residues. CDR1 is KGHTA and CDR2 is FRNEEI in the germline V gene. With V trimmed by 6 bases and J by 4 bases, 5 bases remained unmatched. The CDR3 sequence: CASSSGTGGYAEQFF. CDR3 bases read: TGTGCCAGCAGCTCCGGGACAGGGGGTTATGCTGAGCAGTTC.

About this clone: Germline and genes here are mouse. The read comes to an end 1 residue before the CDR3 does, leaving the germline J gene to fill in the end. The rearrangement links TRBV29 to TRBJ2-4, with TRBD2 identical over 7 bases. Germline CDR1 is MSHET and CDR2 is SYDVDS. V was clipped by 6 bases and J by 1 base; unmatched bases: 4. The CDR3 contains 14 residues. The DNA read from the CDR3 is TGTGCTAGCAGACCCGGGACTGGTCAAAACACCTTGTAC. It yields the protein CASRPGTGQNTLY. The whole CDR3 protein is CASRPGTGQNTLYF.

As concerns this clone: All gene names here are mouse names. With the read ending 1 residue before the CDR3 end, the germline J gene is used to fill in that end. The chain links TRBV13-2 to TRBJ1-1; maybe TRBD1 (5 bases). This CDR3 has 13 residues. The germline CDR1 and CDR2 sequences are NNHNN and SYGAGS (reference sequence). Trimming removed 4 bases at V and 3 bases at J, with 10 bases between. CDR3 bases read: TGTGCCAGCGGTAAGGGGACGGACACAGAAGTCTTC. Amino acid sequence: CASGKGTDTEVF. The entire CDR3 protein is CASGKGTDTEVFF.

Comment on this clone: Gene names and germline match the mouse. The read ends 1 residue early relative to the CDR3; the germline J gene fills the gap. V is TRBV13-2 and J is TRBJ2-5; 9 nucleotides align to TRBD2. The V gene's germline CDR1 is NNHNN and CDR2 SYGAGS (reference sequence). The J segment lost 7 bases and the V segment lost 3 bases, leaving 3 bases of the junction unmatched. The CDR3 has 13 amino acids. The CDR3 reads CASGADWGYTQYF. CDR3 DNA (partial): TGTGCCAGCGGTGCCGACTGGGGGTACACCCAGTAC.